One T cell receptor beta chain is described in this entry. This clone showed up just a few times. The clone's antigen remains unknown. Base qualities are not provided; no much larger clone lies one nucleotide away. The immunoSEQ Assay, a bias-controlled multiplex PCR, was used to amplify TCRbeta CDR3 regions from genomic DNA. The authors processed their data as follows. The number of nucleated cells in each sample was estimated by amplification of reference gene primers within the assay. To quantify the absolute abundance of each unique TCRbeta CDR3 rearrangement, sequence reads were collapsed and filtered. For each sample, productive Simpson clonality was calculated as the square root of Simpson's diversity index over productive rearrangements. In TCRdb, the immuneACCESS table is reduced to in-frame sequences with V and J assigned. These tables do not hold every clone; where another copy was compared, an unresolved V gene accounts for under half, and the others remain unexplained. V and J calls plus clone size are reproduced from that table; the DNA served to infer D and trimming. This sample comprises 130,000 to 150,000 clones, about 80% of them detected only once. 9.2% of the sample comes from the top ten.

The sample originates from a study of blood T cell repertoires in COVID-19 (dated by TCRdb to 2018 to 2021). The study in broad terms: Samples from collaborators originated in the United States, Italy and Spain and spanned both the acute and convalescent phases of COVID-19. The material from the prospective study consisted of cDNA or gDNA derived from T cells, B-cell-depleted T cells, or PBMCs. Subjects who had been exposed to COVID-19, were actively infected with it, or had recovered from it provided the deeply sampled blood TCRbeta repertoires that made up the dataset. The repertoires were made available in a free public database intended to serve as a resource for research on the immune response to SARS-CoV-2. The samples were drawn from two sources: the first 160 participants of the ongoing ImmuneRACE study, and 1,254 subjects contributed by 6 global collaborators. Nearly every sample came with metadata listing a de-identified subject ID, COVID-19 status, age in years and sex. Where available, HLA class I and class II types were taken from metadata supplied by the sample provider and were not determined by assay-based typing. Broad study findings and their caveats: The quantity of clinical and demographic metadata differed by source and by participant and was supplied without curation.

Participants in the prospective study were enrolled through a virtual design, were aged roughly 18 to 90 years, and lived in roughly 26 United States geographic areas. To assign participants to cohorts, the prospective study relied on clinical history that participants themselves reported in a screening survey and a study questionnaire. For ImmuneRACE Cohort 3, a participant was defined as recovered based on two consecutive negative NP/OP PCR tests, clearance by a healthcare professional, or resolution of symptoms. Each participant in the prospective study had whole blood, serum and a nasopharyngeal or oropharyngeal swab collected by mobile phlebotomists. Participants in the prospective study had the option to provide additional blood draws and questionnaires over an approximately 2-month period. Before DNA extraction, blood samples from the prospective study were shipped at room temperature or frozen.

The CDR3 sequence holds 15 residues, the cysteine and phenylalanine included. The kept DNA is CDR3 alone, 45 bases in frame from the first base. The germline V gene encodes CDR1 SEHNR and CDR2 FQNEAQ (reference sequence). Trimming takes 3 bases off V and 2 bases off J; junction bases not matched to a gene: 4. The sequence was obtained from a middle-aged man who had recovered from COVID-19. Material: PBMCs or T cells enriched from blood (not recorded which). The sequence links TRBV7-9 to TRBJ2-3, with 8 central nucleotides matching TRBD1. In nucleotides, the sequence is TGTGCCAGCAGCTTGGGACAGGAGCCCACAGATACGCAGTATTTT. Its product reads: CASSLGQEPTDTQYF.